This TCR beta chain is from a study of control samples from healthy donors and cancer patients. The CDR3 is 12 residues long. V was trimmed by 2 bases and J by 8 bases, leaving 9 bases between them. Germline-derived CDR1 and CDR2 are SGHNT and YENEEA. Sequencing used immunoSEQ multiplex PCR; TCRdb keeps in-frame clones, though not all of them. The data show about 120,000 clones, approximately 87% seen once. Sequenced material: blood. The clonotype originates from a man under 40 in good health. The V gene is TRBV11-3, the J gene TRBJ1-2; possible D gene TRBD1, 6 bases. CDR3 DNA sequence: TGTGCCAGCAGCTTATCAGGGGCCGGCTACACCTTC. Protein: CASSLSGAGYTF.